The clone carrying this TCR beta chain was seen a few times. Its target is unknown. The junction and the germline gene differ at one end; a read error may be behind it. Presence of unique molecular identifiers characterized the TCR beta cDNA libraries. TCRdb recomputed calls from the PCR reads with MiXCR, one row per CDR3 protein. The sample records around 770,000 distinct CDR3 sequences, roughly 46% being singletons. This sample was taken from a study of post-analysis software for immune sequencing data. Germline loops: CDR1 KGHDR, CDR2 SFDVKD. This CDR3 is 16 amino acids long. The study's findings and limits: TRBV5-6, TRBV5-1 and TRBV20-1 were among five TRBV segments more frequent in patients than controls.

This sequence joins TRBV24-1 and TRBJ2-3; 14 positions match TRBD2. The sequenced sample consisted of blood. The source is a girl aged 5-17 years with multiple sclerosis. CDR3 amino acids: CATSDRTSGRTDTQYF. Written as DNA, the CDR3 is TGTGCCACTAGTGACCGGACTAGCGGGAGGACAGATACGCAGTATTTT.